This is a list of T cell receptor beta chains from one sample in a study of cytomegalovirus exposure and HLA in healthy donors. Clones were sequenced by immunoSEQ multiplex PCR, and TCRdb holds only the in-frame ones, with some missing. This sample has approximately 200,000 clones, with roughly four fifths found just once. The sequenced sample consisted of PBMCs. These receptors were collected from a woman under 30 in good health and CMV-seropositive. The CDR3 runs from the conserved cysteine through the conserved F or W. D genes are given only for firm matches. Clone size is given for some rows only: seen once, a few or many times, or a class if the clone is expanded.

d_gene | j_gene | abundance | v_gene | CDR3aa | CDR3nt
NA | TRBJ2-2 | NA | TRBV6-1 | CASSVQGNVNSGELFF | TGTGCCAGCAGTGTTCAGGGGAATGTTAACTCCGGGGAGCTGTTTTTT
NA | TRBJ1-2 | NA | TRBV6-1 | CASSGEGGRYGYTF | TGTGCCAGCAGTGGGGAAGGGGGAAGGTATGGCTACACCTTC
TRBD1 | TRBJ1-5 | NA | TRBV6-1 | CASTIGQGAVQPQHF | TGTGCCAGCACCATAGGACAGGGGGCGGTTCAGCCCCAGCATTTT
NA | TRBJ1-3 | NA | TRBV9 | CASSVGPGNIIF | NA
TRBD1 | TRBJ2-1 | NA | TRBV7-6 | CASSGQGGRGLHNEQFF | TGTGCCAGCAGCGGCCAAGGGGGCAGGGGGCTCCACAATGAGCAGTTCTTC
NA | TRBJ1-5 | NA | TRBV19 | CASSIVRGAFLNQPQHF | TGTGCCAGTAGTATAGTCCGTGGGGCCTTCCTCAATCAGCCCCAGCATTTT
TRBD2 | TRBJ2-3 | NA | TRBV9 | CASSGALRSGGAGDTQYF | TGTGCCAGCAGCGGGGCCCTTAGAAGCGGGGGGGCTGGAGATACGCAGTATTTT
NA | TRBJ1-2 | NA | TRBV11-2 | CASSPQGFGYGYTF | TGTGCCAGCAGTCCACAGGGTTTCGGCTATGGCTACACCTTC
NA | TRBJ1-3 | NA | TRBV15 | CATSATDTGNTIYF | TGTGCCACCAGCGCGACAGACACTGGAAACACCATATATTTT
NA | TRBJ1-5 | NA | TRBV19 | CASSAAGDSNQPQHF | TGTGCCAGTAGTGCCGCAGGGGACAGCAATCAGCCCCAGCATTTT
NA | TRBJ2-3 | NA | TRBV29-1 | CSVSLRADTQYF | TGCAGCGTTTCACTGAGGGCCGATACGCAGTATTTT
NA | TRBJ2-3 | NA | TRBV6-5 | CASSYDYFTDTQYF | TGTGCCAGCAGTTACGACTATTTCACAGATACGCAGTATTTT
TRBD2 | TRBJ2-5 | NA | TRBV7-9 | CASSLVTGGETQYF | TGTGCCAGCAGCTTAGTGACGGGAGGAGAGACCCAGTACTTC
NA | TRBJ2-7 | NA | TRBV6-1 | CASSVEGPNSYEQYF | TGTGCCAGCAGTGTGGAGGGACCGAACTCCTACGAGCAGTACTTC
NA | TRBJ2-5 | NA | TRBV7-2 | CASNRAGDWETQYF | TGTGCCAGCAATCGGGCGGGCGACTGGGAGACCCAGTACTTC
NA | TRBJ1-4 | once | TRBV5-1 | CASSVIQGGTNEKLFF | TGCGCCAGCAGCGTGATCCAGGGCGGCACTAATGAAAAACTGTTTTTT
TRBD2 | TRBJ2-7 | NA | TRBV7-2 | CASRSERGFSYEQYF | TGTGCCAGCAGGAGCGAGCGGGGATTCTCCTACGAGCAGTACTTC
NA | TRBJ1-2 | NA | TRBV6-1 | CASSEQGSNYGYTF | TGTGCCAGCAGTGAACAGGGGTCTAACTATGGCTACACCTTC
TRBD1 | TRBJ1-2 | few | TRBV16 | CASSRQGEGYTF | TGTGCCAGCAGCCGACAGGGGGAGGGCTACACCTTC
NA | TRBJ2-5 | NA | TRBV11-2 | CASSLWPGEQETQYF | TGTGCCAGCAGCTTATGGCCGGGGGAGCAAGAGACCCAGTACTTC
NA | TRBJ2-2 | once | TRBV7-6 | CASSFAGGELFF | TGTGCCAGCAGCTTCGCCGGCGGGGAGCTGTTTTTT
NA | TRBJ1-5 | NA | TRBV19 | CASSMRLGDGNQPQHF | TGTGCCAGTAGTATGAGGTTAGGGGATGGAAATCAGCCCCAGCATTTT
NA | TRBJ1-4 | NA | TRBV18 | CASSRGGTNEKLFF | TGTGCCAGCTCCAGGGGTGGAACTAATGAAAAACTGTTTTTT
TRBD1 | TRBJ2-2 | NA | TRBV7-9 | CASSLMGQSNTGELFF | TGTGCCAGCAGCTTAATGGGACAGTCCAACACCGGGGAGCTGTTTTTT
TRBD1 | TRBJ2-2 | NA | TRBV20-1 | CSARGTGELFF | TGCAGTGCCAGGGGGACCGGGGAGCTGTTTTTT
NA | TRBJ2-4 | NA | TRBV7-3 | CASSLDGGLAKNIQYF | TGTGCCAGCAGCTTAGACGGGGGACTAGCCAAAAACATTCAGTACTTC
TRBD2 | TRBJ2-5 | NA | TRBV2 | CASRTSGGRETQYF | TGTGCCAGCAGGACTAGCGGGGGGAGGGAGACCCAGTACTTC
TRBD1 | TRBJ2-7 | NA | TRBV28 | CASRAPGQGSYEQYF | TGTGCCAGCAGAGCCCCGGGACAGGGTAGTTACGAGCAGTACTTC
TRBD1 | TRBJ2-5 | NA | TRBV28 | CASSPARDRGGETQYF | TGTGCCAGCTCTCCCGCCCGGGACAGGGGAGGGGAGACCCAGTACTTC
TRBD2 | TRBJ2-7 | NA | TRBV6-1 | CASRGGVTLSYEQYF | TGTGCCAGCAGGGGAGGGGTGACACTTTCCTACGAGCAGTACTTC
NA | TRBJ2-5 | NA | TRBV4-1 | CASSRLPTPRETQYF | TGCGCCAGCAGCCGATTGCCAACCCCTAGGGAGACCCAGTACTTC
NA | TRBJ2-1 | NA | TRBV11-3 | CASSLERSSYNEQFF | TGTGCCAGCAGCTTAGAGCGTAGCTCCTACAATGAGCAGTTCTTC
NA | TRBJ1-1 | NA | TRBV6-1 | CASSDQGRRASGTEAFF | TGTGCCAGCAGTGATCAGGGTCGGAGGGCAAGTGGCACTGAAGCTTTCTTT
NA | TRBJ1-1 | NA | TRBV19 | CASSPRGDTEAFF | TGTGCCAGTAGCCCCCGGGGGGACACTGAAGCTTTCTTT
TRBD1 | TRBJ1-2 | once | TRBV19 | CASGQGDYGYTF | TGTGCCAGTGGACAGGGGGACTATGGCTACACCTTC
TRBD1 | TRBJ2-1 | once | TRBV6-4 | CASSDPVDRGGEQFF | TGTGCCAGCAGTGACCCCGTCGACAGGGGAGGTGAGCAGTTCTTC
TRBD1 | TRBJ1-2 | NA | TRBV7-9 | CASSSGGYGYTF | TGTGCCAGCAGCTCAGGGGGCTATGGCTACACCTTC